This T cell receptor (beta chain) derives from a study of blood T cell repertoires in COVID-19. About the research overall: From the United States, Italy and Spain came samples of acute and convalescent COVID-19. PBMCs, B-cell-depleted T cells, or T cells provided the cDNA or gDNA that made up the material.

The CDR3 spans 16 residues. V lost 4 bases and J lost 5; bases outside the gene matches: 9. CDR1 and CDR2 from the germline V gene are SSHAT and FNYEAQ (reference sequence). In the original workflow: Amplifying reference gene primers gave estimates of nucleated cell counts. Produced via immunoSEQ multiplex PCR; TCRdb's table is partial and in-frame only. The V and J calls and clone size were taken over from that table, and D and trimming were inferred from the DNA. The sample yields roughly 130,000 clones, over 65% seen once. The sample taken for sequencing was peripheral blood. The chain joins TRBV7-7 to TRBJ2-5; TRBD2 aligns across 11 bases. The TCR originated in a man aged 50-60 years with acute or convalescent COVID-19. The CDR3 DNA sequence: TGTGCCAGCAGCTCCCTAGCGGGGGGACCCTCGGAGACCCAGTACTTC. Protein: CASSSLAGGPSETQYF.